These 20 T cell receptor beta chains share one sample of origin, sequenced in a study of yellow fever vaccine responses in identical twins. Each CDR3 protein gets one entry after TCRdb re-called the RT-PCR reads with MiXCR. Of around 1,700 distinct CDR3 sequences in the sample, approximately 89% were seen once. The source was T cells from blood (PBMCs), unsorted or a sorted subset (not recorded which), collected before or after yellow fever vaccination (not recorded which). The receptors come from a young woman who received the yellow fever vaccine.

The chain recombines TRBV5-1 with TRBJ1-1; D not certain. This CDR3 contains 14 residues. Germline-derived CDR1 and CDR2 are SGHRS and YFSETQ. Trimming shortened V by 0 bases and J by 2 bases, and 8 bases separated the two germline ends. CDR3 nucleotides: TGCGCCAGCAGCTTGGAGGGTAGAAACACTGAAGCTTTCTTT. The encoded protein is CASSLEGRNTEAFF.

The chain employs TRBV7-6 and TRBJ2-1, with TRBD2 matching 11 bases. V lost 3 bases, J lost 5 bases, and 6 bases stayed unmatched. Germline CDR1 and CDR2: SGHVS and FNYEAQ. This CDR3 has 16 residues. The CDR3 region is CASSFGATSGDNEQFF. The DNA of the CDR3 is TGTGCCAGCAGCTTCGGCGCGACTAGCGGGGACAATGAGCAGTTCTTC. Variable domain in full (rest from reference TRBV7-6 and TRBJ2-1): GAGVSQSPRYKVTKRGQDVALRCDPISGHVSLYWYRQALGQGPEFLTYFNYEAQQDKSGLPNDRFSAERPEGSISTLTIQRTEQRDSAMYRCASSFGATSGDNEQFFGPGTRLTVL.

The chain couples TRBV6-5 to TRBJ1-1; D ambiguous. The CDR3 length is 14 residues. CDR1 is MNHEY, CDR2 SVGAGI, per germline. Trimming pared 2 bases from V and 5 bases from J, leaving 12 bases between. The CDR3 reads CASSYEKQPTEAFF. The CDR3 region has the DNA TGTGCCAGCAGTTACGAGAAACAGCCGACTGAAGCTTTCTTT.

The chain combines TRBV15 with TRBJ1-2, with TRBD1 matching 7 bases. Trimming cost V 0 bases and J 8 bases; bases outside gene matches: 12. Germline loops: CDR1 LNHNV, CDR2 YYDKDF (reference sequence). The CDR3 is 16 residues long. CDR3 bases: TGTGCCACCAGCAGAGATACGACAGGGATCAGACACGGCTACACCTTC. Its translation: CATSRDTTGIRHGYTF.

The rearrangement uses TRBV10-1 and TRBJ2-1; D may be TRBD1 (5 bases). V was cut by 3 bases and J by 2 bases, with 11 bases left in between. This CDR3 contains 15 residues. The germline V gene encodes CDR1 WNHNN and CDR2 SYGVQD (reference sequence). Written as DNA, the CDR3 is TGCGCCAGCAGTGATTCCCTGGGGCCCTACAATGAGCAGTTCTTC. Protein: CASSDSLGPYNEQFF.

V usage is TRBV29-1 and J usage is TRBJ2-7; 9 positions match TRBD2. CDR1 and CDR2 from the germline V gene are SQVTM and ANQGSEA. This CDR3 region has 13 residues. V was pared by 4 bases and J by 2 bases, with 3 bases of the junction left unmatched. The CDR3 DNA follows: TGCAGCGTTGCGGCGGGAGGGGCCTACGAGCAGTACTTC. Its translation: CSVAAGGAYEQYF.

The genes are TRBV7-6 and TRBJ1-6, with D perhaps TRBD1 (5 bases). Trimming removed 2 bases from V and 10 bases from J, with 12 bases in between. Germline V lookup: CDR1 SGHVS, CDR2 FNYEAQ. The CDR3 consists of 14 residues. The CDR3 coding sequence is TGTGCCAGCAGCTTATCGGGGACGGGGTCACCCCTCCACTTT. It codes for CASSLSGTGSPLHF.

The chain employs TRBV4-1 and TRBJ1-2; D is unclear. With 1 base removed from V and 8 bases from J, the gap between germline ends came to 14 bases. The V gene's germline CDR1 is MGHRA and CDR2 YSYEKL. The CDR3 spans 14 residues. The CDR3, as DNA: TGCGCCAGCAGCCAAGTAAACCTGGTGGAGGGCTACACCTTC. Amino acids: CASSQVNLVEGYTF.

This clonotype was seen only a few times. The chain recombines TRBV10-1 with TRBJ1-3; D perhaps matches TRBD1 (6 bases). Germline CDR1 is WNHNN and CDR2 is SYGVQD (reference sequence). The CDR3 consists of 18 residues. Trimming pared 7 bases from V and 2 bases from J, leaving 24 bases between. This chain's CDR3 is CASTSVMAGVLAGNTIYF. CDR3 DNA sequence: TGCGCCAGCACTTCTGTTATGGCAGGGGTTTTGGCTGGAAACACCATATATTTT.

The V gene is TRBV12-2, the J gene TRBJ2-5. TRBV12-2 is labeled a pseudogene. The CDR3 spans 17 residues. The CDR3 sequence is CASRPVGGVGRTETQYF. CDR3 DNA: TGTGCAAGTCGCCCAGTCGGTGGGGTGGGAAGGACAGAGACCCAGTACTTC.

CDR3 DNA sequence: TGCAGCGTTGAATATGTCCACCTCTACGAGCAGTACTTC. Amino acid sequence: CSVEYVHLYEQYF. The chain joins TRBV29-1 to TRBJ2-7; D unclear. The V end was cut by 2 bases, the J end by 3 bases, with 11 bases between. The CDR3 covers 13 residues. Germline assignment: CDR1 SQVTM and CDR2 ANQGSEA.

This chain uses TRBV18 with TRBJ2-3; 11 nucleotides align to TRBD1. Germline V CDR1 and CDR2: KGHSH, LQKENI. The trim removed 3 bases at V and 4 bases at J, leaving 9 bases unmatched. The CDR3 is 17 amino acids. Here the CDR3 DNA reads TGTGCCAGCTCACCTTCCCCCGGACAGGGGGCTGCAGATACGCAGTATTTT. This gives the protein CASSPSPGQGAADTQYF. The full variable domain, its missing parts supplied by reference TRBV18 and TRBJ2-3, is NAGVMQNPRHLVRRRGQEARLRCSPMKGHSHVYWYRQLPEEGLKFMVYLQKENIIDESGMPKERFSAEFPKEGPSILRIQQVVRGDSAAYFCASSPSPGQGAADTQYFGPGTRLTVL.

V is TRBV6-2 or TRBV6-3 and J is TRBJ1-6; D unresolved. The CDR3 spans 13 residues. CDR1 is MNHEY and CDR2 is SVGEGT in the germline V gene. The V end was cut by 2 bases, the J end by 7 bases, with 6 bases between. This CDR3 is CASSYGVNSPLHF. In nucleotides, the CDR3 is TGTGCCAGCAGTTACGGGGTGAATTCACCCCTCCACTTT.

The V call is TRBV6-2 or TRBV6-3, the J call TRBJ2-7; TRBD2 might be the D (7 bases). CDR1 and CDR2 from the germline V gene are MNHEY and SVGEGT. The V end was cut by 10 bases, the J end by 2 bases, with 15 bases between. This CDR3 region has 13 residues. The CDR3 region is CATSRGAAYEQYF. The CDR3 nucleotides are TGTGCCACCAGCCGGGGGGCCGCCTACGAGCAGTACTTC.

This chain joins TRBV6-2 or TRBV6-3 and TRBJ2-7, with 7 bases identical to TRBD1. J lost 1 base, V lost 7 bases, and 13 bases had no gene match. Per germline, CDR1 MNHEY and CDR2 SVGEGT. The CDR3 is 16 residues long. The CDR3 loop reads CASTQSPTGWSYEQYF. The CDR3 DNA is TGTGCCAGCACCCAATCCCCGACAGGGTGGTCCTACGAGCAGTACTTC.

This clonotype has only a few counts. The V gene is TRBV10-1, the J gene TRBJ1-2; tentatively, D is TRBD1 (5 bases). The V end was cut by 6 bases, the J end by 10 bases, with 12 bases between. The CDR3 covers 11 residues. Germline CDR1 and CDR2: WNHNN and SYGVQD (reference sequence). The CDR3 nucleotides read TGCGCCAGCAGAGAAGACAGCATCTACACCTTC. Amino acid sequence: CASREDSIYTF.

The rearrangement links TRBV4-1 to TRBJ1-1; unclear D gene. Germline CDR1 and CDR2: MGHRA and YSYEKL. The CDR3 runs to 15 residues. V lost 3 bases and J 5 bases, leaving 16 bases between the germline ends. CDR3 coding DNA: TGCGCCAGCAGCCACTCTTTCGCCCAGAGTACTGAAGCTTTCTTT. It encodes CASSHSFAQSTEAFF.

The chain combines TRBV6-2 or TRBV6-3 with TRBJ2-3, with no clear D. The CDR3 contains 15 residues. Germline CDR1 is MNHEY and CDR2 is SVGEGT. With 2 bases removed from V and 0 bases from J, the gap between germline ends came to 9 bases. The CDR3 DNA reads as TGTGCCAGCAGTTACGGTCCGGACAGCACAGATACGCAGTATTTT. Its protein product is CASSYGPDSTDTQYF.

The chain joins TRBV11-1 to TRBJ2-7; 7 nucleotides agree with TRBD1. V was clipped by 1 base and J by 5 bases; unmatched bases: 14. The CDR3 sequence is 17 residues long. Germline CDR1 reads SGHAT; CDR2 reads FQDESV (reference sequence). The CDR3 loop reads CASSLVQTGKFIDEQYF. Written as DNA, the CDR3 is TGTGCCAGCAGCTTAGTCCAGACAGGGAAATTTATCGACGAGCAGTACTTC.

The chain employs TRBV4-3 and TRBJ1-2, with 10 nucleotides matching TRBD1. The ends lost 1 base at V and 7 bases at J; junction bases unmatched: 12. Germline V gene lookup returns CDR1 LGHNA and CDR2 YSLEER. The CDR3 runs 17 residues. In DNA form, the CDR3 reads TGCGCCAGCAGCCAAGTTGGGGACAGGGGATTCCTAAGTGGCTACACCTTC. This codes for CASSQVGDRGFLSGYTF.